A selection of T cell receptor beta chains follows, all from one sample in a study of PD-L1 blockade in urothelial cancer. Repertoires were generated with immunoSEQ multiplex PCR, while TCRdb's copy carries only in-frame clones and drops some. The sample includes under 90,000 clones, approximately 90% of them seen just once. Sequenced material: PBMCs, taken around atezolizumab (anti-PD-L1) treatment. The receptor set was obtained from a man aged 55 to 70 with urothelial cancer. Both conserved end residues are part of each CDR3. The D gene is left open where the match is weak. Clone size is shown for a subset of rows, as once, few, many or a class of expanded clone.

D gene	J gene	clone size	V gene	CDR3 protein	CDR3 DNA
-	TRBJ2-1	-	TRBV27	CASSSAGTSLLHNEQFF	TGTGCCAGCAGTTCAGCGGGTACGAGCCTACTGCACAATGAGCAGTTCTTC
-	TRBJ1-4	-	TRBV20-1	CSAISHEKLFF	TGCAGTGCTATCTCTCATGAAAAACTGTTTTTT
TRBD1	TRBJ1-4	-	TRBV30	CAWLQGAYNEKLFF	TGTGCCTGGTTACAGGGGGCATATAATGAAAAACTGTTTTTT
TRBD1	TRBJ2-3	-	TRBV7-6	CASSLSDRITDTQYF	TGTGCCAGCAGCTTATCGGACAGGATCACAGATACGCAGTATTTT
TRBD2	TRBJ2-3	-	TRBV4-2	CASSQDQRGTDTQYF	TGTGCCAGCAGCCAAGACCAGCGGGGGACAGATACGCAGTATTTT
TRBD2	TRBJ2-2	-	TRBV5-1	CASSPTASGDTGELFF	TGCGCCAGCAGCCCCACGGCTAGCGGAGACACCGGGGAGCTGTTTTTT
TRBD1	TRBJ2-7	-	TRBV6-1	CASSAQGAAYEQYF	TGTGCCAGCAGCGCACAGGGGGCAGCGTACGAGCAGTACTTC
TRBD1	TRBJ2-1	-	TRBV5-6	CASSYSPGTDSYNEQFF	TGTGCCAGCAGCTACTCCCCCGGGACAGACTCCTACAATGAGCAGTTCTTC
TRBD1	TRBJ2-7	-	TRBV18	CASSMGQGSSYEQYF	TGTGCCAGCTCAATGGGACAGGGAAGCTCCTACGAGCAGTACTTC
TRBD2	TRBJ2-1	once	TRBV9	CASSPSGGAGHEQFF	TGTGCCAGCAGCCCGAGCGGGGGGGCCGGGCATGAGCAGTTCTTC
-	TRBJ2-2	-	TRBV28	CASGMFTGELFF	TGTGCCAGTGGCATGTTCACCGGGGAGCTGTTTTTT
TRBD1	TRBJ2-3	-	TRBV6-1	CASRNRGPITDTQYF	TGTGCCAGCAGAAACAGGGGGCCCATCACAGATACGCAGTATTTT
TRBD2	TRBJ2-7	-	TRBV10-3	CAISEGTSIYEQYF	TGTGCCATCAGTGAAGGGACTAGCATTTACGAGCAGTACTTC